These 6 T cell receptor beta chains were sequenced from one sample in a study of regulatory T cells in long-lasting Graves disease. Documented time point: newly diagnosed GD, antithyroid drugs for less than 3 months. Generation of the TCR library employed RNA extracted from PBMCs. According to the study, TCR beta libraries were built with iRepertoire HTBI primers and CDR3-region Arm-PCR. TCRdb processed the multiplex PCR reads anew with MiXCR; each CDR3 protein has one entry. The table lists over 500,000 distinct CDR3 sequences, less than 20% of them singletons. The same sample was also used in a study of T cells in Graves' hyperthyroidism and ophthalmopathy.

Sample: peripheral blood mononuclear cells (PBMCs), taken at new diagnosis, from a patient treated with antithyroid drugs. The source is a woman in her 30s with Graves disease.

The CDR3 loop is CAISGGTEVEQPQHF. CDR3 in DNA: TGTGCCATCAGTGGGGGGACAGAGGTCGAGCAGCCCCAGCATTTT. The chain couples TRBV10-3 to TRBJ1-5; 7 bases fit TRBD1. The trim removed 4 bases at V and 7 bases at J, leaving 10 bases unmatched. This CDR3 comprises 15 residues. Looked up from germline, CDR1 is ENHRY and CDR2 is SYGVKD.

This clonotype was seen repeatedly, ten times or more. The rearrangement joins TRBV12-5 to TRBJ2-1, with D unclear. The ends were cut back, 6 bases at V and 5 bases at J, with 20 bases in the middle. There are 16 residues in the CDR3. Germline CDR1 and CDR2: LGHNT and FRNRAP. CDR3 DNA sequence: TGTGCTAGTGGACTGACGGTGTTTCTGCTTGACAATGAGCAGTTCTTC. Translating it yields CASGLTVFLLDNEQFF.

In its sample, this clonotype was seen a few times. The chain couples TRBV9 to TRBJ2-7, with 10 positions matching TRBD1. This CDR3 is 16 amino acids long. The germline V gene has CDR1 SGDLS and CDR2 YYNGEE. Trimming took 2 bases from V and 0 from J; bases not matched to a gene: 5. Written as DNA, the CDR3 is TGTGCCAGCAGCGTGACAGGGGGCGCAAGCTCCTACGAGCAGTACTTC. This gives the protein CASSVTGGASSYEQYF.

This clonotype was observed many times. V and J are TRBV10-3 and TRBJ2-7; 8 bases line up with TRBD1. The CDR3 sequence is 14 residues long. V dropped 6 bases and J dropped 6; count of bases not matched to a gene: 10. CDR1 is ENHRY and CDR2 is SYGVKD in the germline V gene. DNA of the CDR3: TGTGCCATCAGCACCGGGACAGGCTTTTTCGAGCAGTACTTC. Translated: CAISTGTGFFEQYF.

Turning to this clonotype: It is unclear where the CDR3 begins or ends on the DNA, so no DNA is shown, and the CDR3 is as TCRdb lists it. This chain connects TRBV10-3 to TRBJ2-7; the DNA was not used to check the table's D call, TRBD2. The CDR3 is 23 amino acids long, termini counted. Per germline, CDR1 ENHRY and CDR2 SYGVKD. The CDR3 sequence is CAIGVAGAADTQYFGPGSYEQYF.

This sequence joins TRBV2 and TRBJ2-1, with TRBD2 identical over 7 bases. V gave up 5 bases and J gave up 4 bases; unmatched junction bases: 8. There are 15 residues in the CDR3. Per germline, CDR1 SNHLY and CDR2 FYNNEI. CDR3 amino acids: CASSNSGGPYNEQFF. The CDR3 DNA reads TGTGCCAGCAGTAACTCGGGGGGACCTTACAATGAGCAGTTCTTC.